These 7 T cell receptor beta chains came from one sample sequenced in a study of human thymus T cells (TCRdb year 2020). Libraries were made using the immunoSEQ multiplex PCR assay. TCRdb stores this immuneACCESS table with in-frame sequences only. Part of the clones is absent; in the studies checked, under half of the shortfall reflects unresolved V genes, and no reason is known for the rest. Recorded for this sample are roughly 54,000 clones; around 94% of them occurred a single time. 5.5% to 7% of the sample is held by the ten biggest clonotypes. Sequencing was carried out using blood. The source is a boy under two years old with a congenital heart defect but otherwise immunologically healthy.

The chain combines TRBV6-5 with TRBJ1-2, with D maybe TRBD1 (6 bases). In germline, CDR1 is MNHEY, CDR2 SVGAGI. With 11 bases removed from V and 5 bases from J, the gap between germline ends came to 9 bases. This CDR3 comprises 10 residues. The CDR3 DNA sequence: TGTGCCGCAGGGGATTATGGCTACACCTTC. Translating gives CAAGDYGYTF.

The chain has TRBV30 and TRBJ1-3; D not resolved. Looked up from germline, CDR1 is GTSNPN and CDR2 is SVGIG (reference sequence). CDR3 length: 12 residues. V lost 4 bases and J lost 0, with 4 bases in between. This CDR3 is CAWKNSGNTIYF. CDR3 nucleotide sequence: TGTGCCTGGAAAAACTCTGGAAACACCATATATTTT.

The chain combines TRBV6-4 with TRBJ1-2; 8 nucleotides line up with TRBD1. The V segment lost 0 bases and the J segment 2 bases; nucleotides outside the gene matches: 5. In germline, CDR1 is MRHNA, CDR2 SNTAGT. This CDR3 region has 16 residues. The CDR3 loop reads CASSDSGQGPNYGYTF. CDR3 sequence (DNA): TGTGCCAGCAGTGACTCAGGACAGGGACCAAACTATGGCTACACCTTC.

The rearrangement uses TRBV14 and TRBJ1-2; D is unclear. V lost 1 base to trimming and J lost 6 bases, with 9 bases between them. The CDR3 contains 13 residues. Germline CDR1 reads SGHDN; CDR2 reads FVKESK. CDR3 region: CASSQGLRNGYTF. For the CDR3, the DNA is TGTGCCAGCAGCCAAGGGCTGCGTAATGGCTACACCTTC.

J is TRBJ2-7 and V is TRBV5-6, with D possibly matching TRBD1 (6 bases). This CDR3 spans 13 amino acids. Trimming stripped 2 bases from V and 3 bases from J, with 9 bases between. The germline CDR1 and CDR2 sequences are SGHDT and YYEEEE. Here the CDR3 reads CASSFGQLYEQYF. CDR3 bases: TGTGCCAGCAGCTTTGGACAGCTCTACGAGCAGTACTTC.

This clone was seen only once. It is likely a read error, because the conserved phenylalanine at the end of the CDR3 is missing. No DNA is shown, since the ends of the CDR3 on it are uncertain; the CDR3 is the one TCRdb lists. The chain has TRBV12-5 and TRBJ2-3. The CDR3 has 9 residues if both end residues are counted. CDR1 LGHNT and CDR2 FRNRAP come from the germline V gene. The CDR3 protein is CASGLPLLV.

The CDR3 bases are TGTGCCAGCAGCTTACTGGATTTAGCGGATACGCAGTATTTT. It codes for CASSLLDLADTQYF. V and J are TRBV11-1 and TRBJ2-3; tentatively, D is TRBD2 (5 bases). V was clipped by 2 bases and J by 6 bases, with 12 bases between them. From germline, CDR1 is SGHAT and CDR2 FQDESV (reference sequence). The CDR3 contains 14 residues.